This T cell receptor (beta chain) was observed in a study of blood T cell repertoires in COVID-19. CDR1 SGHRS and CDR2 YFSETQ come from the germline V gene. With 0 bases removed from V and 3 bases from J, the gap between germline ends came to 5 bases. CDR3 length: 13 amino acids. TCRdb keeps only in-frame clones here, not all; method: immunoSEQ multiplex PCR. The table records about 230,000 clones, under 90% of them present only once. The sequenced sample consisted of PBMCs or T cells enriched from blood (not recorded which). The sequence came from a woman under 40 with acute COVID-19. V gene TRBV5-1 combines with J gene TRBJ2-3; D not certain. CDR3 amino acids: CASSLDGTDTQYF. CDR3 in DNA: TGCGCCAGCAGCTTGGACGGGACAGATACGCAGTATTTT.